This entry is about one T cell receptor (beta chain). This sample is part of a study of blood T cell repertoires in COVID-19. About the study: Samples taken during acute and convalescent COVID-19 were collected in the United States, Italy and Spain.

Those who participated ranged in age from roughly 18 to 95 years and resided in 20 to 30 US areas. Symptom resolution, clearance, or two negative PCRs marked donors in Cohort 3 as recovered. This CDR3 comprises 13 residues. The germline CDR1 and CDR2 sequences are SQVTM and ANQGSEA. V was shortened by 1 base and J by 6 bases, with 13 bases between the two germline ends. Methods used by the authors: Nucleated cell counts were estimated from reference gene primer amplification. Assay used: immunoSEQ multiplex PCR; TCRdb lists only in-frame clones, some missing. V, J and clone size are taken as reported in that table, and D and trimming were inferred from the DNA itself. The data show approximately 170,000 clones, about four fifths seen once.

The chain combines TRBV29-1 with TRBJ2-7, with D perhaps matching TRBD2 (5 bases). This receptor was taken from a man in his fifties or sixties who had recovered from COVID-19. The specimen sequenced was PBMCs or T cells enriched from blood (not recorded which). CDR3 DNA sequence: TGCAGCGTTGAAGGCGAGGGCTTAGGCGAGCAGTACTTC. It codes for CSVEGEGLGEQYF.